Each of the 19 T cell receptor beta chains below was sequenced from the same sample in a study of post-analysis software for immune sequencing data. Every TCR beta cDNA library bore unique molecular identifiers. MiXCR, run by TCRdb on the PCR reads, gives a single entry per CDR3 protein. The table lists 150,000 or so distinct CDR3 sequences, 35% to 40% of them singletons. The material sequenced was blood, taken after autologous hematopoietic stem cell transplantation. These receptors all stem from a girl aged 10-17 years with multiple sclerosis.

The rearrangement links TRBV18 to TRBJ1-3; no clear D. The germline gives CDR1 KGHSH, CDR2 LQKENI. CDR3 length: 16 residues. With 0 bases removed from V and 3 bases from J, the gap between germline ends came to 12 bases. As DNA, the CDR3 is TGTGCCAGCTCACCACCCGGCGCTGGGCGTGGAAACACCATATATTTT. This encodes CASSPPGAGRGNTIYF.

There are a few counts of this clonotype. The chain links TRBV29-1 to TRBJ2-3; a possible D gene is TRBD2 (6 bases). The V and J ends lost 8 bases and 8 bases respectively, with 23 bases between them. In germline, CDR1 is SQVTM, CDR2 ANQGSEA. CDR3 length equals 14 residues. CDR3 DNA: TGCAGCCTCCGAGGAGGGTCCGACGTAGGTACGCAGTATTTT. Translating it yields CSLRGGSDVGTQYF.

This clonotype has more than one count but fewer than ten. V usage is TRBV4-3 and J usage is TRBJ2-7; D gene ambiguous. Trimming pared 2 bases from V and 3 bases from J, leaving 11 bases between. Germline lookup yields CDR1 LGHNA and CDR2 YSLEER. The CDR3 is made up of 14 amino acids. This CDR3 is CASSQFSNSYEQYF. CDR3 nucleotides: TGCGCCAGCAGCCAATTCTCCAACAGCTACGAGCAGTACTTC.

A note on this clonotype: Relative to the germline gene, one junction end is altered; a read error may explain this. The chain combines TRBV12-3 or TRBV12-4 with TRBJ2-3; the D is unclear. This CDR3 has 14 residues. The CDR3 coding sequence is TGTGCCAGCAGTTTAGATGGGGTTGGAGATATGCAGTATTTT. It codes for CASSLDGVGDMQYF.

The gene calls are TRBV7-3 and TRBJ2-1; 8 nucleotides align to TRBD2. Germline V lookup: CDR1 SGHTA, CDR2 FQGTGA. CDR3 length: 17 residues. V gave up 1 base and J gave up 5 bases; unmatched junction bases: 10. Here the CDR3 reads CASSLISGGPPHNEQFF. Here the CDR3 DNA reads TGTGCCAGCAGCTTAATCTCGGGAGGGCCCCCGCACAATGAGCAGTTCTTC.

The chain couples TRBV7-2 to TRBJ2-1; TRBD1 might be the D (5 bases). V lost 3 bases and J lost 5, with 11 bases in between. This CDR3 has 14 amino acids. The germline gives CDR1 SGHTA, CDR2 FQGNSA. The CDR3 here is CASSFRQGHNEQFF. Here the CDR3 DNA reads TGTGCCAGCAGCTTCCGGCAGGGCCACAATGAGCAGTTCTTC.

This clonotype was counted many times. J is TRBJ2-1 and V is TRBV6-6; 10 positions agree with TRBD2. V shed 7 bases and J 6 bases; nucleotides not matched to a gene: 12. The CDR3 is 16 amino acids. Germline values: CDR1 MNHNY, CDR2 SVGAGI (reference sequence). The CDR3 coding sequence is TGTGCCAGCACCACTAGCGGGACGGGGGGTTTCAATGAGCAGTTCTTC. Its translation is CASTTSGTGGFNEQFF.

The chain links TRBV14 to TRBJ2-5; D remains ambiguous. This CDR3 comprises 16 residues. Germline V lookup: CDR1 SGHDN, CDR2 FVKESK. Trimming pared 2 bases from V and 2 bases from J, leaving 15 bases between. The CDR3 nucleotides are TGTGCCAGCAGCCAAAGGTCCGGTCGCGAACAAGAGACCCAGTACTTC. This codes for CASSQRSGREQETQYF.

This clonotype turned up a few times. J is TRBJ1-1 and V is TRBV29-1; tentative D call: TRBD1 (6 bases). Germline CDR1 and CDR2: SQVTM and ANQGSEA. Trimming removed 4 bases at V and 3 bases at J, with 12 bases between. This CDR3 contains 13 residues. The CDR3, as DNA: TGCAGCGTTGTTTGGGGGCGAGACACTGAAGCTTTCTTT. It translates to CSVVWGRDTEAFF.

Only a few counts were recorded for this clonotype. CDR3 amino acids: CASSFNPPSTDTQYF. CDR3 nucleotides: TGTGCCAGCAGTTTTAACCCTCCTAGCACAGATACGCAGTATTTT. The gene calls are TRBV12-3 or TRBV12-4 and TRBJ2-3; D remains ambiguous. V was shortened by 3 bases and J by 0 bases, with 10 bases between the two germline ends. The CDR3 consists of 15 residues.

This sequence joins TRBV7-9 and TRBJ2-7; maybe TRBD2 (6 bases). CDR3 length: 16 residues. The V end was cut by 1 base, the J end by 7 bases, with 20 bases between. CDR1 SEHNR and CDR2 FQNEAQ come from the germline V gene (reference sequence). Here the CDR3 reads CASSLGSVLATGEQYF. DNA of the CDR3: TGTGCCAGCAGCTTAGGGTCAGTACTAGCAACCGGGGAGCAGTACTTC.

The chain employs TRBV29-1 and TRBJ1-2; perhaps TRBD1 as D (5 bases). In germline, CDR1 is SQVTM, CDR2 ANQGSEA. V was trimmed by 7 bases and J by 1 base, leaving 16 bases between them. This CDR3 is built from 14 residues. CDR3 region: CSAHDGGFNYGYTF. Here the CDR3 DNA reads TGCAGCGCCCACGACGGGGGATTTAACTATGGCTACACCTTC.

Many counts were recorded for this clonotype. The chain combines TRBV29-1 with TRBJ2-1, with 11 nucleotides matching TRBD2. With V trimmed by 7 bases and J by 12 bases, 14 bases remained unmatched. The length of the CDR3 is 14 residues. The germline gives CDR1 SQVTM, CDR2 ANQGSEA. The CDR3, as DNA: TGCAGCGCAATCACTAGCGGGAGCGTTCCTGGGCAGTTCTTC. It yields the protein CSAITSGSVPGQFF.

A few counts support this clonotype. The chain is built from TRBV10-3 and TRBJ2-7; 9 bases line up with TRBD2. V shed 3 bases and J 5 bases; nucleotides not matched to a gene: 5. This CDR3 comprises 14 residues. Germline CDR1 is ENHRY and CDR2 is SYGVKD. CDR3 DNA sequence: TGTGCCATCAGTGAAGGTAGCGGGAGCCACGAGCAGTACTTC. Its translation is CAISEGSGSHEQYF.

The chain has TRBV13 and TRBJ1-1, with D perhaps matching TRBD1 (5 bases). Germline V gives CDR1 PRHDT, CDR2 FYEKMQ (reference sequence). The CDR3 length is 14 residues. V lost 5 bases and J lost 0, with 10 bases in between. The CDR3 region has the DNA TGTGCCAGCAGCCCAGGGACGGTGAACACTGAAGCTTTCTTT. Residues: CASSPGTVNTEAFF.

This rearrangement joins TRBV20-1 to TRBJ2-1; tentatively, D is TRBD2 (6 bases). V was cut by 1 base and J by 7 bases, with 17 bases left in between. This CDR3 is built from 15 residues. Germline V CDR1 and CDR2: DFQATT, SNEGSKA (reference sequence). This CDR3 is CSARVGGKLGNEQFF. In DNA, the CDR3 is TGCAGTGCTAGAGTTGGCGGGAAGCTGGGAAATGAGCAGTTCTTC.

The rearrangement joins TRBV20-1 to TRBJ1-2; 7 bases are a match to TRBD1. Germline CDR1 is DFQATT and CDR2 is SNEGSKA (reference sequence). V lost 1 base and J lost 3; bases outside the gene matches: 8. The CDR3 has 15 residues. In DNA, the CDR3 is TGCAGTGCTAGAGCCCTAGGGCAGGGGGACTATGGCTACACCTTC. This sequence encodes CSARALGQGDYGYTF.

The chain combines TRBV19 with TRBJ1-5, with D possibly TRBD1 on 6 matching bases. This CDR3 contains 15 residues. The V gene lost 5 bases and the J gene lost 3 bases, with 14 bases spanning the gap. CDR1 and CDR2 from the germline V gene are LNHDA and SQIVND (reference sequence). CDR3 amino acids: CASSPGQTLNQPQHF. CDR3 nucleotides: TGTGCCAGTAGTCCCGGACAGACCCTCAATCAGCCCCAGCATTTT.

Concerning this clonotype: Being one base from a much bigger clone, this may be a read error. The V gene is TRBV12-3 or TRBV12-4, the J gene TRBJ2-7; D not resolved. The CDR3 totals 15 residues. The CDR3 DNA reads TGTGCCGGCAGTTCATTTAAGAGTTTATCCTACGAGCAGTACTTC. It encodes CAGSSFKSLSYEQYF.